The 30 T cell receptor beta chains in this list originate from one sample, sequenced in a study of blood T cell repertoires in COVID-19. Here immunoSEQ multiplex PCR was the method, and the copy in TCRdb shows in-frame clones only, minus some. In the table there are fewer than 250,000 clones, around four fifths of which are singletons. The sequenced material came from peripheral blood. The receptors derive from a woman aged 40 to 50 with active or convalescent COVID-19.

The chain carries TRBV6-5 and TRBJ2-3; 10 bases agree with TRBD2. Unmatched junction bases numbered 4, after V lost 2 bases and J lost 2 bases. Germline V gives CDR1 MNHEY, CDR2 SVGAGI. This CDR3 contains 16 residues. This chain's CDR3 is CASSYKGLASTDTQYF. The CDR3 DNA follows: TGTGCCAGCAGTTACAAGGGACTAGCGTCCACAGATACGCAGTATTTT.

The gene calls are TRBV5-1 and TRBJ2-1; 7 positions match TRBD2. The CDR3 extends over 16 amino acids. CDR1 and CDR2 (germline): SGHRS, YFSETQ. With V trimmed by 0 bases and J by 12 bases, 15 bases remained unmatched. In nucleotides, the CDR3 is TGCGCCAGCAGCTTGGGGGGCCGCGGGGGACTCAATCGGCAGTTCTTC. This gives the protein CASSLGGRGGLNRQFF.

This chain links TRBV10-3 with TRBJ2-7, with 12 bases identical to TRBD2. J was trimmed by 1 base and V by 2 bases; bases with no gene match: 6. The CDR3 covers 17 residues. Germline V gives CDR1 ENHRY, CDR2 SYGVKD. In nucleotides, the CDR3 is TGTGCCATCAGTGAGGGACTAGCGGGGTCCCTATCCTACGAGCAGTACTTC. This codes for CAISEGLAGSLSYEQYF.

V is TRBV29-1 and J is TRBJ1-2; D remains unclear. Germline lookup yields CDR1 SQVTM and CDR2 ANQGSEA. This CDR3 comprises 16 residues. V lost 1 base and J 8 bases, leaving 23 bases between the germline ends. The CDR3 coding sequence is TGCAGCGTTGAAGGCGGACCGGGGATGGGCGCCTTCGGCTACACCTTC. It yields the protein CSVEGGPGMGAFGYTF.

This sequence joins TRBV4-2 and TRBJ2-3; 11 positions agree with TRBD2. The V segment lost 4 bases and the J segment 4 bases; nucleotides outside the gene matches: 7. The CDR3 has 16 residues. The germline V gene encodes CDR1 LGHNA and CDR2 YNFKEQ. In DNA, the CDR3 is TGTGCCAGCAGCCCCGGTACTAGCGGGGGCGCAGATACGCAGTATTTT. Protein: CASSPGTSGGADTQYF.

V gene TRBV11-2 combines with J gene TRBJ2-1; D might be TRBD2 (5 bases). V was clipped by 1 base and J by 2 bases, with 12 bases between them. This CDR3 comprises 16 residues. CDR1 SGHAT and CDR2 FQNNGV come from the germline V gene. The CDR3 is CASSLVGGSTYNEQFF. As DNA, the CDR3 is TGTGCCAGCAGCTTAGTGGGCGGGTCAACCTACAATGAGCAGTTCTTC.

The V call is TRBV4-2, the J call TRBJ1-6; D perhaps matches TRBD1 (5 bases). The CDR3 is made up of 15 amino acids. The germline gives CDR1 LGHNA, CDR2 YNFKEQ. Deletions cut 4 bases from V and 7 bases from J, with 14 bases between. In nucleotides, the CDR3 is TGTGCCAGCAGCCCGGACACCCTCGGGAATTCACCCCTCCACTTT. Encoded protein: CASSPDTLGNSPLHF.

The chain couples TRBV11-2 to TRBJ2-7, with 10 positions matching TRBD2. CDR1 is SGHAT and CDR2 is FQNNGV in the germline V gene. Trimming took 5 bases from V and 3 from J; bases not matched to a gene: 7. The CDR3 sequence is 15 residues long. The CDR3 sequence is CASSGPGLAIYEQYF. CDR3 in DNA: TGTGCCAGCAGCGGGCCGGGACTAGCGATCTACGAGCAGTACTTC.

The chain combines TRBV7-9 with TRBJ2-3; TRBD2 agrees at 9 bases. Germline-derived CDR1 and CDR2 are SEHNR and FQNEAQ (reference sequence). The CDR3 is made up of 14 amino acids. J gave up 6 bases and V 5 bases, and 6 bases lay outside the gene matches. CDR3 region: CASSRTSVLDTQYF. CDR3 DNA sequence: TGTGCCAGCAGCCGGACTAGCGTTTTGGATACGCAGTATTTT.

The genes are TRBV5-1 and TRBJ2-3; maybe TRBD2 (5 bases). There are 16 residues in the CDR3. The V gene's germline CDR1 is SGHRS and CDR2 YFSETQ. V was pared by 7 bases and J by 2 bases, with 20 bases between. The CDR3 DNA is TGCGCCAGCCGAAAGAGACCCGGGGAAAACACAGATACGCAGTATTTT. Its protein product is CASRKRPGENTDTQYF.

The rearrangement joins TRBV18 to TRBJ1-5, with no clear D. Germline V gene lookup returns CDR1 KGHSH and CDR2 LQKENI. Deletions cut 2 bases from V and 5 bases from J, with 10 bases between. The CDR3 length is 14 residues. Written as DNA, the CDR3 is TGTGCCAGCTCACCAACAGTATCGGATCAGCCCCAGCATTTT. Translation: CASSPTVSDQPQHF. The full variable domain, completed using reference TRBV18 and TRBJ1-5, is NAGVMQNPRHLVRRRGQEARLRCSPMKGHSHVYWYRQLPEEGLKFMVYLQKENIIDESGMPKERFSAEFPKEGPSILRIQQVVRGDSAAYFCASSPTVSDQPQHFGDGTRLSIL.

This clone was found once. This chain connects TRBV18 to TRBJ1-4; D might be TRBD1 (5 bases). Germline assignment: CDR1 KGHSH and CDR2 LQKENI. V lost 0 bases and J lost 7, with 12 bases in between. The CDR3 length is 15 residues. CDR3 amino acids: CASSPPRAGGEKLFF. The CDR3 DNA sequence: TGTGCCAGCTCACCACCCCGGGCCGGGGGTGAAAAACTGTTTTTT.

The V gene is TRBV6-1, the J gene TRBJ2-3; D unresolved. Trimming took off 2 bases at V and 1 base at J, with 13 bases between the two ends. This CDR3 is built from 16 residues. Germline CDR1 MNHNS, CDR2 SASEGT. The CDR3 DNA reads TGTGCCAGCAGTGAAATTCCGAGCTTAGGCACAGATACGCAGTATTTT. It specifies CASSEIPSLGTDTQYF.

The chain has TRBV6-1 and TRBJ1-4; 8 positions agree with TRBD1. The junction had 6 bases not matched to a gene; V was cut back by 7 bases and J by 8 bases. Germline V gives CDR1 MNHNS, CDR2 SASEGT. This CDR3 comprises 13 residues. The CDR3 DNA follows: TGTGCCAGCACAGGACAGGGAGAGGAAAAACTGTTTTTT. This translates into CASTGQGEEKLFF.

The count of this clone is one. The V call is TRBV20-1, the J call TRBJ1-2; D is possibly TRBD1 (5 bases). Trimming took 3 bases from V and 4 from J, leaving 12 bases between them. Germline V lookup: CDR1 DFQATT, CDR2 SNEGSKA (reference sequence). The CDR3 is made up of 13 amino acids. The CDR3 DNA sequence: TGCAGTGCTAGTGGGGGTGGAGGCTATGGCTACACCTTC. It is translated as CSASGGGGYGYTF.

The chain is built from TRBV7-9 and TRBJ2-1, with D perhaps matching TRBD1 (5 bases). The CDR3 has 16 amino acids. Germline V gene lookup returns CDR1 SEHNR and CDR2 FQNEAQ (reference sequence). V was trimmed by 0 bases and J by 7 bases, leaving 16 bases between them. The CDR3 is CASSLARQGTENEQFF. The CDR3 coding sequence is TGTGCCAGCAGCTTAGCGCGGCAGGGAACGGAGAATGAGCAGTTCTTC.

With respect to this clone: The junction and the germline gene differ at one end; a read error may be behind it. The chain links TRBV28 to TRBJ2-3, with a tentative D call TRBD2 (5 bases). The CDR3 runs to 11 residues. In germline, CDR1 is MDHEN, CDR2 SYDVKM. This CDR3 reads CTSSLEGTQYF. DNA for the CDR3: TGTACCAGCAGTTTAGAGGGTACGCAGTATTTT.

This chain uses TRBV9 with TRBJ1-2; no clear D. Trimming cost V 0 bases and J 0 bases, with 12 bases left between them. CDR1 and CDR2 from the germline V gene are SGDLS and YYNGEE. This CDR3 spans 16 amino acids. For the CDR3, the DNA is TGTGCCAGCAGCGTAGGGGCCGGGATAGCTAACTATGGCTACACCTTC. This encodes CASSVGAGIANYGYTF.

The chain has TRBV11-3 and TRBJ2-7; 8 bases are shared with TRBD2. Per the germline V gene, CDR1 is SGHNT and CDR2 is YENEEA. The CDR3 extends over 13 amino acids. The junction had 6 bases not matched to a gene; V was cut back by 5 bases and J by 6 bases. CDR3 region: CASSPPGGGEQYF. As DNA, the CDR3 is TGTGCCAGCAGCCCCCCGGGGGGGGGCGAGCAGTACTTC.

As concerns this clone: Mismatch with germline at one junction end may stem from a read error. The chain is built from TRBV2 and TRBJ2-7, with D tentatively TRBD2 (6 bases). CDR1 is SNHLY, CDR2 FYNNEI, per germline. The CDR3 loop spans 12 amino acids. CDR3 region: CASSEIGSGRGF. The CDR3 DNA is TGTGCCAGCAGTGAAATAGGGAGCGGGCGTGGCTTC.

This sequence joins TRBV27 and TRBJ2-6, with 8 nucleotides matching TRBD1. V lost 3 bases and J lost 1; bases outside the gene matches: 8. This CDR3 spans 18 amino acids. Germline-derived CDR1 and CDR2 are MNHEY and SMNVEV (reference sequence). The CDR3 DNA sequence: TGTGCCAGCAGTTTGGAAGGACAGGGATTTTCTGGGGCCAACGTCCTGACTTTC. It encodes CASSLEGQGFSGANVLTF.

This clone was seen once. The genes are TRBV6-2 or TRBV6-3 and TRBJ1-1; 8 bases line up with TRBD1. With V trimmed by 2 bases and J by 2 bases, 13 bases remained unmatched. This CDR3 is 18 amino acids long. Germline-derived CDR1 and CDR2 are MNHEY and SVGEGT. CDR3 DNA: TGTGCCAGCAGTTACCCCACCGGACAGGGAGGGTCCAACACTGAAGCTTTCTTT. Amino acids: CASSYPTGQGGSNTEAFF.

V gene TRBV6-5 combines with J gene TRBJ2-1; 14 bases are shared with TRBD2. V lost 8 bases to trimming and J lost 9 bases; unmatched junction nucleotides: 6. CDR1 is MNHEY, CDR2 SVGAGI, per germline. The CDR3 has 14 residues. The CDR3 here is CASGLAGGSGEQFF. CDR3 bases: TGTGCCAGCGGACTAGCGGGGGGAAGTGGTGAGCAGTTCTTC.

There are a few counts of this clone. This rearrangement joins TRBV6-5 to TRBJ1-1; the D gene is possibly TRBD1 (5 bases). The CDR3 covers 12 residues. V lost 6 bases, J lost 5 bases, and 10 bases lay in between. Germline CDR1 reads MNHEY; CDR2 reads SVGAGI. The DNA for the CDR3 is TGTGCCAGCAGCCCAGGGCTAACTGAAGCTTTCTTT. Its protein is CASSPGLTEAFF.

The rearrangement uses TRBV5-1 and TRBJ1-2; 11 positions agree with TRBD1. CDR3 length: 15 amino acids. The V and J ends lost 4 bases and 8 bases, in that order; junction bases with no gene match: 10. Germline-derived CDR1 and CDR2 are SGHRS and YFSETQ. The CDR3 coding sequence is TGCGCCAGCAGCCTTTCACCGGGACAGGGGGGCGGCTACACCTTC. It translates to CASSLSPGQGGGYTF.

The J gene is TRBJ1-6, the V gene TRBV18, with 8 bases identical to TRBD1. V shed 3 bases, J shed 5 bases, and the junction held 6 bases outside the gene matches. The CDR3 totals 16 residues. The germline gives CDR1 KGHSH, CDR2 LQKENI. This CDR3 reads CASSPLTGGNNSPLHF. The CDR3 coding sequence is TGTGCCAGCTCACCTCTCACAGGGGGTAATAATTCACCCCTCCACTTT.

The chain joins TRBV6-2 or TRBV6-3 to TRBJ1-5, with 10 bases fitting TRBD1. The CDR3 is 15 residues long. Germline loops: CDR1 MNHEY, CDR2 SVGEGT. Trimming cost V 5 bases and J 3 bases; bases outside gene matches: 4. CDR3 nucleotides: TGTGCCAGCAGTCCGGGACAGGGGCCCAATCAGCCCCAGCATTTT. Translated, it gives CASSPGQGPNQPQHF.

This clone has only one observation. This rearrangement joins TRBV7-2 to TRBJ2-7; D is undetermined. V was pared by 2 bases and J by 5 bases, with 7 bases between. CDR1 is SGHTA, CDR2 FQGNSA, per germline. The CDR3 runs to 12 residues. This chain's CDR3 is CASSLWSDEQYF. Written as DNA, the CDR3 is TGTGCCAGCAGCTTATGGTCGGACGAGCAGTACTTC.

The V call is TRBV5-4, the J call TRBJ2-5; a possible D gene is TRBD2 (6 bases). Trimming removed 0 bases from V and 1 base from J, with 10 bases in between. The CDR3 covers 15 residues. Germline V gene data show CDR1 as SGHNT and CDR2 as YYREEE (reference sequence). The CDR3 is CASSLGGTFQETQYF. The CDR3 nucleotides are TGTGCCAGCAGCTTGGGGGGGACTTTCCAAGAGACCCAGTACTTC.

The chain uses TRBV12-5 and TRBJ1-3; maybe TRBD1 (6 bases). Germline assignment: CDR1 LGHNT and CDR2 FRNRAP. V shed 5 bases and J shed 0 bases, with 14 bases lying between them. The CDR3 length is 16 residues. CDR3 DNA: TGTGCTAGTGGTCGCCGGACAGCCGGCTCTGGAAACACCATATATTTT. This sequence encodes CASGRRTAGSGNTIYF.